This T cell receptor (beta chain) was captured in a study of blood T cell repertoires in COVID-19. The overall study: Whether acute or convalescent, the COVID-19 samples came from the United States, Italy and Spain. The analysed material was cDNA or gDNA that came from T cells, B-cell-depleted T cells, or PBMCs.

The ends were cut back, 5 bases at V and 1 base at J, with 12 bases in the middle. The CDR3 runs 14 residues. The V gene's germline CDR1 is SQVTM and CDR2 ANQGSEA. Original processing notes: Reference gene primers were amplified, and this amplification served to estimate nucleated cell counts. Clones were sequenced by immunoSEQ multiplex PCR, and TCRdb holds only the in-frame ones, with some missing. That table supplies the V and J calls and clone size; D and trimming were determined from the DNA. The sample records 84,000 or so clones, approximately 79% being singletons. The sequence derives from a man aged 65 to 79 with acute or convalescent COVID-19. The chain couples TRBV29-1 to TRBJ1-3, with no clear D. The material sequenced was peripheral blood. The CDR3 loop is CSVREDSSGNTIYF. The DNA of the CDR3 is TGCAGCGTTAGAGAGGATTCTTCTGGAAACACCATATATTTT.